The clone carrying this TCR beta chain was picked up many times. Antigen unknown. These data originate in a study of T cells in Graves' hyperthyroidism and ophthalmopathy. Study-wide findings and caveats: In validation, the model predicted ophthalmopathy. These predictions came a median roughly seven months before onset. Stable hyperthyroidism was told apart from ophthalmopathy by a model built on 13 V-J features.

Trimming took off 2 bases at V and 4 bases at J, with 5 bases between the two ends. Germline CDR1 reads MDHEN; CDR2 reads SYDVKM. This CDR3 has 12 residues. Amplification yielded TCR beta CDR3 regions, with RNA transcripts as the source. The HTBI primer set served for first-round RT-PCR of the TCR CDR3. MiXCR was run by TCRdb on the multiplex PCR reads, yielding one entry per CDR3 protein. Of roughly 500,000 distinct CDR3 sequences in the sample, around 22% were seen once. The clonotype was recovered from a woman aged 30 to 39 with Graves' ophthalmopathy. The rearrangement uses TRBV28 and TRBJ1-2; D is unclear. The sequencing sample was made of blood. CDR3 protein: CASSLMAYGYTF. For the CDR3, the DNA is TGTGCCAGCAGTTTAATGGCCTATGGCTACACCTTC.